A selection of T cell receptor beta chains follows, all from one sample in a study of cytomegalovirus exposure and HLA in healthy donors. Produced via immunoSEQ multiplex PCR; TCRdb's table is partial and in-frame only. The repertoire has 170,000 or so clones, 84% of them found once; the top ten carry 0.38%. The source material was PBMCs. The receptors shown here come from a boy aged 2-9 years in good health and CMV-seronegative. CDR3s include the opening cysteine and the closing phenylalanine or tryptophan. A D gene is named only where the DNA matches it firmly. The size field is filled for only some rows; it gives once, few, many or a size class.

V gene	J gene	D gene	clone size	CDR3 DNA	CDR3 protein
TRBV7-6	TRBJ2-7	TRBD2	NA	TGTGCCAGCAGCTTAGGGACTAGCGCATCCTACGAGCAGTACTTC	CASSLGTSASYEQYF
TRBV10-3	TRBJ2-5	TRBD2	NA	TGTGCCATCAGTGAGGGGGGGGAAGGAGAGACCCAGTACTTC	CAISEGGEGETQYF
TRBV5-4	TRBJ2-5	NA	NA	TGTGCCAGCAGCACCCGGACTCGCCAAGAGACCCAGTACTTC	CASSTRTRQETQYF
TRBV15	TRBJ1-3	NA	few	TGTGCCACCAGCAGAGGCGGGCAGGGGAAGGGAAACACCATATATTTT	CATSRGGQGKGNTIYF
TRBV28	TRBJ2-5	NA	NA	TGTGCCAGCAGTTTAACTAGCTTCTTCCAAGAGACCCAGTACTTC	CASSLTSFFQETQYF
TRBV2	TRBJ1-5	TRBD1	NA	TGTGCTAGCAGTGATCTGGCAGGGGGTCAGCCCCAGCATTTT	CASSDLAGGQPQHF
TRBV7-6	TRBJ1-1	NA	NA	TGTGCCAGCAGCTTAGCTGGGAGTGGTAAAGCTTTCTTT	CASSLAGSGKAFF
TRBV5-4	TRBJ2-1	TRBD2	NA	TGTGCCAGCAGCGACCGACTAGCGGGGAACTACAATGAGCAGTTCTTC	CASSDRLAGNYNEQFF
TRBV18	TRBJ2-3	TRBD2	NA	TGTGCCAGCTCACCGAGCTCGACTAGCCTTACGCAGTATTTT	CASSPSSTSLTQYF
TRBV4-2	TRBJ2-1	TRBD2	NA	TGTGCCAGCAGCCTCCATAGCGGGAGTATCGTCCATGAGCAGTTCTTC	CASSLHSGSIVHEQFF
TRBV18	TRBJ2-1	NA	NA	TGTGCCAGCTCAATAAGGGGCCCGGGAGAATTCTGGGATGAGCAGTTCTTC	CASSIRGPGEFWDEQFF
TRBV9	TRBJ1-5	TRBD1	NA	TGTGCCAGCAGCGGGAGAGGGGGCGAGTTCCATCAGCCCCAGCATTTT	CASSGRGGEFHQPQHF
TRBV29-1	TRBJ2-5	TRBD2	NA	TGCAGCGCCACGCGGACTAGCGGGACCCAAGAGACCCAGTACTTC	CSATRTSGTQETQYF
TRBV14	TRBJ1-2	NA	NA	TGTGCCAGCAGCTCTCTTTACAGGGCTAACTATGGCTACACCTTC	CASSSLYRANYGYTF
TRBV15	TRBJ2-7	NA	NA	TGTGCCACCAGGACCACAGGTTCACTCGAGCAGTACTTC	CATRTTGSLEQYF
TRBV19	TRBJ1-5	TRBD1	NA	TGTGCCAGTACGGGACAGCCGGGTAATCAGCCCCAGCATTTT	CASTGQPGNQPQHF
TRBV28	TRBJ2-3	NA	NA	TGTGCCAGCAGTTTATCCCCGGGAAAGGGTCCAGATACGCAGTATTTT	CASSLSPGKGPDTQYF
TRBV5-6	TRBJ2-7	NA	NA	TGTGCCAGCAGCTTAGGAGTTTACCACGAGCAGTACTTC	CASSLGVYHEQYF
TRBV27	TRBJ1-3	NA	NA	TGTGCCAGTTCTAAAGGCGGAACACTCTCTGGAAACACCATATATTTT	CASSKGGTLSGNTIYF
TRBV2	TRBJ2-3	TRBD1	NA	TGTGCCAGCAGTCAAGGACAGGGGGCTGGGGATACGCAGTATTTT	CASSQGQGAGDTQYF
TRBV5-6	TRBJ2-5	TRBD1	NA	TGTGCCAGCAGCCGCTGGGACAGCTTGACCCAGTACTTC	CASSRWDSLTQYF
TRBV28	TRBJ1-2	TRBD1	NA	TGTGCCAGCAGTTTGTCCAGGGGGCCTGGCTACACCTTC	CASSLSRGPGYTF
TRBV12-5	TRBJ2-3	TRBD1	NA	TGTGCTAGTGGTTTGACGGACAGGGGCACAGATACGCAGTATTTT	CASGLTDRGTDTQYF
TRBV5-4	TRBJ2-2	TRBD1	NA	TGTGCCAGCAGCTGGGCCCTGGGACAGGACACCGGGGAGCTGTTTTTT	CASSWALGQDTGELFF
TRBV2	TRBJ1-1	NA	NA	TGTGCCAGCGGCCGCGAGAGGGCGCGCACTGAAGCTTTCTTT	CASGRERARTEAFF
TRBV4-1	TRBJ2-1	NA	NA	TGCGCCAGCAGCCATCTATTGAAGCCGCGGGAGCAGTTCTTC	CASSHLLKPREQFF